This T cell receptor (beta chain) was sequenced for a study of T cell responses to AZD1222 COVID-19 vaccine. Overall study results and limits: Repertoires were obtained only post-peak T cell response. Baseline seropositives among AZD1222 recipients totaled only 5 to 7. Vaccine-associated CD4 TCRs spanned spike, dominant at 160-218 and 743-854. Mostly white British, mostly female donors; authors suggested clonal diversity may be underestimated.

Method: immunoSEQ multiplex PCR; TCRdb's copy keeps in-frame clones and lacks some. The repertoire holds 150,000 to 250,000 clones, with approximately 94% as singletons. Germline CDR1 and CDR2: DFQATT and SNEGSKA (reference sequence). V was clipped by 3 bases and J by 4 bases; unmatched bases: 5. The CDR3 sequence is 14 residues long. With respect to this clone: The antigen is unknown.

The clonotype was recovered from an adult who received the AZD1222 COVID-19 vaccine. The chain links TRBV20-1 to TRBJ2-3; 9 bases map to TRBD2. The sequencing here drew on peripheral blood, taken 28 days after the second AZD1222 dose. The CDR3 region is CSASRGLAADTQYF. The CDR3 DNA reads as TGCAGTGCTAGTAGGGGACTAGCTGCAGATACGCAGTATTTT.